These T cell receptor beta chains were read from a single sample in a study of PD-1 blockade in classical Hodgkin lymphoma. Libraries were prepared by immunoSEQ multiplex PCR; TCRdb keeps only in-frame clonotypes and omits some of them. The sample consists of 25,000 to 30,000 clones, approximately 87% of them appearing once. This material consisted of peripheral blood mononuclear cells (PBMCs), taken before the second cycle of nivolumab. The receptors come from a human donor with classical Hodgkin lymphoma. CDR3s include the opening cysteine and the closing phenylalanine or tryptophan. D genes are given only for firm matches. Rows may omit the clone size; those that give it use once, few, many or a size class.

size: .
J: TRBJ1-1
V: TRBV29-1
D: .
DNA: TGCAGCGTTGAGGGGAGAATGAACACTGAAGCTTTCTTT
CDR3: CSVEGRMNTEAFF

size: .
J: TRBJ1-1
V: TRBV2
D: TRBD1
DNA: TGTGCCAGCAGACAGGGGACTGAAGCTTTCTTT
CDR3: CASRQGTEAFF

size: .
J: TRBJ1-5
V: TRBV4-1
D: .
DNA: TGCGCCAGCAGCCAAGAAGGGAGAGCTCAGCCCCAGCATTTT
CDR3: CASSQEGRAQPQHF

size: .
J: TRBJ2-5
V: TRBV4-3
D: TRBD2
DNA: TGCGCCAGCAGCCCAGGCGGGGGGGAGCGAGAGACCCAGTACTTC
CDR3: CASSPGGGERETQYF

size: .
J: TRBJ1-3
V: TRBV19
D: .
DNA: TGTGCCAGTAGTATTTCACGGAATCGCGGAAACACCATATATTTT
CDR3: CASSISRNRGNTIYF

size: .
J: TRBJ2-1
V: TRBV5-5
D: .
DNA: TGTGCCAGCAGCCAAGACCCTGGGGGGACAACCTACAATGAGCAGTTCTTC
CDR3: CASSQDPGGTTYNEQFF

size: .
J: TRBJ1-5
V: TRBV4-3
D: .
DNA: TGCGCCAGCAGCCTAGGGACGAGCAATCAGCCCCAGCATTTT
CDR3: CASSLGTSNQPQHF

size: few
J: TRBJ1-3
V: TRBV2
D: .
DNA: TGTGCCAGCAGTGAACGAAGCTCTGGAAACACCATATATTTT
CDR3: CASSERSSGNTIYF

size: .
J: TRBJ2-1
V: TRBV5-1
D: .
DNA: TGCGCCAGCAGCTTGGCAGGGGGACTTAACTACAATGAGCAGTTCTTC
CDR3: CASSLAGGLNYNEQFF

size: .
J: TRBJ2-3
V: TRBV9
D: .
DNA: TGTGCCAGCAGCCTCTATGGGGGATTAGCAGATACGCAGTATTTT
CDR3: CASSLYGGLADTQYF

size: .
J: TRBJ2-2
V: TRBV11-2
D: .
DNA: TGTGCCAGCAGCTTACAGGGGAACTCCGGCGGGGAGCTGTTTTTT
CDR3: CASSLQGNSGGELFF

size: .
J: TRBJ2-3
V: TRBV5-1
D: TRBD1
DNA: TGCGCCAGCAGTCCGGACAGGGGGCTTATCCTCCGCAAGACAGATACGCAGTATTTT
CDR3: CASSPDRGLILRKTDTQYF

size: .
J: TRBJ1-1
V: TRBV5-4
D: .
DNA: TGTGCCAGCAGCTTGGGACAAATTATGAACACTGAAGCTTTCTTT
CDR3: CASSLGQIMNTEAFF

size: .
J: TRBJ1-6
V: TRBV5-6
D: .
DNA: TGTGCCAGCAGGGCCAGATATAGGACTTCACCCCTCCACTTT
CDR3: CASRARYRTSPLHF

size: .
J: TRBJ1-4
V: TRBV9
D: .
DNA: TGTGCCAGCAGCGTCGTGGGGACCCCGGGTGAAAAACTGTTTTTT
CDR3: CASSVVGTPGEKLFF

size: .
J: TRBJ2-5
V: TRBV30
D: TRBD2
DNA: TGTGCCTGGGGGACTAGCGGGGGCCAAGAGACCCAGTACTTC
CDR3: CAWGTSGGQETQYF

size: .
J: TRBJ1-3
V: TRBV4-3
D: .
DNA: TGCGCCAGCAGCCAAGGGATTGGGCTGGGAAACACCATATATTTT
CDR3: CASSQGIGLGNTIYF

size: .
J: TRBJ2-7
V: TRBV6-4
D: .
DNA: TGTGCCAGAATAGACAGTTACGAGCAGTACTTC
CDR3: CARIDSYEQYF

size: .
J: TRBJ2-6
V: TRBV7-8
D: .
DNA: TGTGCCAGCAGCTCCTGGGAGAGCTCTGGGGCCAACGTCCTGACTTTC
CDR3: CASSSWESSGANVLTF

size: .
J: TRBJ1-5
V: TRBV6-5
D: .
DNA: TGTGCCAGCAGTCGTACAGGGTTTAGCAATCAGCCCCAGCATTTT
CDR3: CASSRTGFSNQPQHF

size: .
J: TRBJ1-2
V: TRBV2
D: .
DNA: TGTGCCAGCAGTCCTGAAAATAACTATGGCTACACCTTC
CDR3: CASSPENNYGYTF

size: .
J: TRBJ2-7
V: TRBV6-5
D: TRBD2
DNA: TGTGCCAGCAGGATAGCGGGAGGCAACGAGCAGTACTTC
CDR3: CASRIAGGNEQYF

size: .
J: TRBJ1-4
V: TRBV9
D: .
DNA: TGTGCCAGCAGCGTAGGTGGGAACTCACGGGAAAAACTGTTTTTT
CDR3: CASSVGGNSREKLFF

size: .
J: TRBJ1-1
V: TRBV9
D: .
DNA: TGTGCCAGCAGCTCGCAGGTTGGGACTGAAGCTTTCTTT
CDR3: CASSSQVGTEAFF

size: .
J: TRBJ1-2
V: TRBV4-2
D: .
DNA: TGTGCCAGCAGCCAAGATAACAGTAAAGTCTATGGCTACACCTTC
CDR3: CASSQDNSKVYGYTF

size: .
J: TRBJ2-3
V: TRBV7-9
D: .
DNA: TGTGCCAGCAGCACGTGGGCCACAGATACGCAGTATTTT
CDR3: CASSTWATDTQYF

size: once
J: TRBJ2-3
V: TRBV9
D: TRBD2
DNA: TGTGCCAGCAGCGTTAGCGGGAGAGGAGATACGCAGTATTTT
CDR3: CASSVSGRGDTQYF

size: .
J: TRBJ2-2
V: TRBV2
D: .
DNA: TGTGCCAGCAGTGACCGGGGGTCGGTAACCGGGGAGCTGTTTTTT
CDR3: CASSDRGSVTGELFF

size: .
J: TRBJ1-3
V: TRBV2
D: .
DNA: TGTGCCAGCAGTGAGTACAGGAACACCATATATTTT
CDR3: CASSEYRNTIYF

size: .
J: TRBJ1-1
V: TRBV6-5
D: .
DNA: TGTGCCAGCGGCAGGGTGCGACCTGAAGCTTTCTTT
CDR3: CASGRVRPEAFF

size: .
J: TRBJ1-4
V: TRBV27
D: .
DNA: TGTGCCAGCAGACCGACAGCAACTAATGAAAAACTGTTTTTT
CDR3: CASRPTATNEKLFF

size: .
J: TRBJ1-2
V: TRBV6-6
D: .
DNA: TGTGTCAGCAGTTATGATCAGGGAGGCTATGGCTACACCTTC
CDR3: CVSSYDQGGYGYTF

size: .
J: TRBJ1-2
V: TRBV27
D: TRBD1
DNA: TGTGCCAGCAGTCAAAGGACAGGGTATGGCTACACCTTC
CDR3: CASSQRTGYGYTF

size: .
J: TRBJ2-5
V: TRBV5-4
D: .
DNA: TGTGCCAGCAGCTTGGGGATCCAAGAGACCCAGTACTTC
CDR3: CASSLGIQETQYF

size: .
J: TRBJ2-6
V: TRBV9
D: .
DNA: TGTGCCAGCAAACCAGGAGGGTCTGGGGCCAACGTCCTGACTTTC
CDR3: CASKPGGSGANVLTF

size: .
J: TRBJ1-1
V: TRBV5-1
D: TRBD1
DNA: TGCGCCAGCAGCTTGGGGACAGGGGGCCTCACTGAAGCTTTCTTT
CDR3: CASSLGTGGLTEAFF

size: .
J: TRBJ1-6
V: TRBV14
D: .
DNA: TGTGCCAGCAGCCAAGGACGGGGCGGTTCACCCCTCCACTTT
CDR3: CASSQGRGGSPLHF

size: .
J: TRBJ1-2
V: TRBV30
D: .
DNA: TGTGCCTGGGTATGGGACATTGGAGGCGGCTACACCTTC
CDR3: CAWVWDIGGGYTF

size: .
J: TRBJ1-1
V: TRBV19
D: .
DNA: TGTGCCAGTAGTCGAATGGGAGAGCTGAACACTGAAGCTTTCTTT
CDR3: CASSRMGELNTEAFF

size: .
J: TRBJ1-1
V: TRBV5-6
D: .
DNA: TGTGCCAGCAGACCCGGGCCCATGAACACTGAAGCTTTCTTT
CDR3: CASRPGPMNTEAFF

size: .
J: TRBJ2-3
V: TRBV7-2
D: TRBD2
DNA: TGTGCCAGCAGCCTTAGATCGGCGGGAGGGCCGAGAGATACGCAGTATTTT
CDR3: CASSLRSAGGPRDTQYF

size: few
J: TRBJ1-1
V: TRBV7-2
D: .
DNA: TGTGCCAGCAGCTTAGGGGCTGCTGAAGCTTTCTTT
CDR3: CASSLGAAEAFF

size: .
J: TRBJ1-5
V: TRBV5-6
D: TRBD1
DNA: TGTGCCAGCTCTACGGCGGGAACAGGGGTTCAGCCCCAGCATTTT
CDR3: CASSTAGTGVQPQHF

size: .
J: TRBJ2-3
V: TRBV4-1
D: .
DNA: TGCGCCAGCAGCCAAGATGAGGGGCTACGTCCAGATACGCAGTATTTT
CDR3: CASSQDEGLRPDTQYF

size: .
J: TRBJ1-1
V: TRBV11-2
D: TRBD1
DNA: TGTGCCAGCAGCGGGGCGACAGGGGTCGCTTTCTTT
CDR3: CASSGATGVAFF

size: few
J: TRBJ2-3
V: TRBV5-4
D: .
DNA: TGTGCCAGCAGCTTGAGCGGACACCGCACAGATACGCAGTATTTT
CDR3: CASSLSGHRTDTQYF